This T cell receptor (beta chain) was identified during a study of cytomegalovirus exposure and HLA in healthy donors. Points from the study as a whole: The classifier, whose performance was assessed in both the original and validation cohorts, reportedly diagnosed cytomegalovirus status with high specificity and sensitivity.

Concerning this clone: Antigen specificity is unknown.

V was trimmed by 5 bases and J by 5 bases, leaving 16 bases between them. CDR1 and CDR2 from the germline V gene are SGHRS and YFSETQ. The CDR3 consists of 14 residues. Primers included in the PCR were 60 Vbeta and 13 Jbeta primers. Using immunoSEQ multiplex PCR, the repertoire was profiled, and TCRdb retains in-frame clones only, with some absent. The profile covers 110,000 to 150,000 clones, with over 60% appearing a single time and approximately 1.5% taken by the ten largest. V gene TRBV5-1 combines with J gene TRBJ2-5, with D possibly being TRBD2 (5 bases). The specimen sequenced was PBMCs. The TCR sequence derives from a female donor in good health and CMV-seronegative. The CDR3 here is CASSPAREGETQYF. CDR3 coding DNA: TGCGCCAGCAGTCCTGCCCGGGAAGGGGAGACCCAGTACTTC.